A selection of T cell receptor beta chains follows, all from one sample in a study of cytomegalovirus exposure and HLA in healthy donors. Clones were sequenced by immunoSEQ multiplex PCR, and TCRdb holds only the in-frame ones, with some missing. The data show approximately 100,000 clones, around 60% seen once. Sequenced sample: PBMCs. Receptor source: a man aged 25 to 40 in good health and CMV-seropositive. Each CDR3 is given with its conserved first and last residue. D genes are given only for firm matches. Clone size is stated in some rows and not others, as once, few, many or a class when expanded.

clone_size	j_call	d_call	v_call	cdr3_length	cdr3_nt	cdr3_aa
NA	TRBJ2-3	TRBD1	TRBV5-1	16	TGCGCCAGCAGCTATTTTCCGGGACAGGGCACAGATACGCAGTATTTT	CASSYFPGQGTDTQYF
NA	TRBJ1-1	NA	TRBV6-1	13	TGTGCCAGCACGAGACAGGCTAACACTGAAGCTTTCTTT	CASTRQANTEAFF
NA	TRBJ1-4	NA	TRBV14	16	TGTGCCAGCAGCCCGGGGAGAGTCTCAACTAATGAAAAACTGTTTTTT	CASSPGRVSTNEKLFF
NA	TRBJ1-1	NA	TRBV7-7	13	TGTGCTAGCAGCTTAGCGCTGTCGGAGAAAGCTTTCTTT	CASSLALSEKAFF
NA	TRBJ2-7	NA	TRBV9	13	TGTGCCAGCAGCGTGGCTATGGGCCACGAGCAGTACTTC	CASSVAMGHEQYF
NA	TRBJ1-1	NA	TRBV2	15	TGTGCCAGCAGTGAAAAGGTAGGGGCCAACACTGAAGCTTTCTTT	CASSEKVGANTEAFF
NA	TRBJ2-7	NA	TRBV11-2	17	TGTGCCAGCAGCTTAGCTACGAGCGGGTGGGGGTCCTACGAGCAGTACTTC	CASSLATSGWGSYEQYF
NA	TRBJ1-5	NA	TRBV19	14	TGTGCCAGTAGTATTAGGTCAGGGGATCAGCCCCAGCATTTT	CASSIRSGDQPQHF
NA	TRBJ1-2	NA	TRBV6-7	12	TGTGCCAGCAGACGCGGGACCCTTGGCTACACCTTC	CASRRGTLGYTF
NA	TRBJ2-2	TRBD2	TRBV18	15	TGTGCCAGCTCACCGGGACTAGCCCCAATCGGGGAGCTGTTTTTT	CASSPGLAPIGELFF
NA	TRBJ2-1	NA	TRBV6-5	13	TGTGCCAGCGGTACTAGCACCTACAATGAGCAGTTCTTC	CASGTSTYNEQFF
few	TRBJ1-2	NA	TRBV18	16	TGTGCCAGCTCACCATGGGGGGAACTAAATGGCGATGGCTACACCTTC	CASSPWGELNGDGYTF
NA	TRBJ1-4	NA	TRBV7-2	16	TGTGCCAGCAGCTTAGCCCCACAGGGAACTAATGAAAAACTGTTTTTT	CASSLAPQGTNEKLFF
NA	TRBJ2-1	TRBD2	TRBV7-9	14	TGTGCCAGCACCCCAGGGCGGACTAGCAATGAGCAGTTCTTC	CASTPGRTSNEQFF
NA	TRBJ1-2	NA	TRBV7-3	13	TGTGCCAGCAGCTTTGGTCCTCAGACAGAGTACACCTTC	CASSFGPQTEYTF
NA	TRBJ1-1	NA	TRBV6-1	13	TGTGCCAGCAGTGGCGTAAGAAACACTGAAGCTTTCTTT	CASSGVRNTEAFF
NA	TRBJ2-7	NA	TRBV5-1	14	TGCGCCAGCAGCTTGGCCTCAGGGACCTACGAGCAGTACTTC	CASSLASGTYEQYF
few	TRBJ2-7	NA	TRBV6-1	12	TGTGCCAGCTCTTGGGCCCCCTACGAGCAGTACTTC	CASSWAPYEQYF
NA	TRBJ1-2	TRBD1	TRBV5-1	13	TGCGCCAGCAGCTTGGGACAGGGTGAAGTCTACACCTTC	CASSLGQGEVYTF
NA	TRBJ2-7	TRBD1	TRBV6-1	13	TGTGCCAGCAAAGAACCAGGGGGCCACGAGCAGTACTTC	CASKEPGGHEQYF
few	TRBJ2-3	TRBD2	TRBV7-2	16	TGTGCCAGCAGCCCAGGACTAGCGGACCCCACAGATACGCAGTATTTT	CASSPGLADPTDTQYF
NA	TRBJ2-1	TRBD2	TRBV27	15	TGTGCCAGCAGGAGGTCGCGGGGGGGCCACAATGAGCAGTTCTTC	CASRRSRGGHNEQFF
NA	TRBJ2-7	NA	TRBV13	12	TGTGCCAGCAGCTTATGGGGAGGCGAGCAGTACTTC	CASSLWGGEQYF
NA	TRBJ1-5	TRBD1	TRBV6-1	15	TGTGCCAGCAGTATGGGACAGACTCTCAATCAGCCCCAGCATTTT	CASSMGQTLNQPQHF
few	TRBJ2-3	TRBD2	TRBV10-2	14	TGCGCCAGCAGTGAGGGCGGGGGAATCGATACGCAGTATTTT	CASSEGGGIDTQYF
NA	TRBJ2-5	NA	TRBV9	15	TGTGCCAGCAGCGTAGCTCTTGGGGGCTGGGAGACCCAGTACTTC	CASSVALGGWETQYF
NA	TRBJ2-2	TRBD2	TRBV2	15	TGTGCCAGCAGTGGGCTAGCGGGGAACACCGGGGAGCTGTTTTTT	CASSGLAGNTGELFF
NA	TRBJ2-7	NA	TRBV5-1	12	TGCGCCTGCCGGAGGCCGGGCGGGGAGCAGTACTTC	CACRRPGGEQYF
once	TRBJ2-7	TRBD1	TRBV6-1	13	TGTGCCGGACAAGGGGGCCAAACCTACGAGCAGTACTTC	CAGQGGQTYEQYF
NA	TRBJ2-7	NA	TRBV21-1	16	TGTGCCAGCAGCAAATTAGGACCGACAGACTCCTACGAGCAGTACTTC	CASSKLGPTDSYEQYF
once	TRBJ1-2	TRBD1	TRBV2	14	TGTGCCAGCGGACAGGACAGAGGGTACTATGGCTACACCTTC	CASGQDRGYYGYTF
NA	TRBJ1-2	TRBD1	TRBV11-2	15	TGTGCCAGCAGCTTCCCAGGGGGCCCTAACTATGGCTACACCTTC	CASSFPGGPNYGYTF
NA	TRBJ1-2	NA	TRBV6-5	15	TGTGCCAGCAGATATGACAGTGGAGCTAACTATGGCTACACCTTC	CASRYDSGANYGYTF
NA	TRBJ2-7	NA	TRBV5-4	14	TGTGCCAGCAGCGTTGACAGCAGCTCCTACGAGCAGTACTTC	CASSVDSSSYEQYF
NA	TRBJ2-2	NA	TRBV4-3	15	TGCGCCAGCAGCCCCATTGGACTGAACACCGGGGAGCTGTTTTTT	CASSPIGLNTGELFF
few	TRBJ2-7	NA	TRBV5-1	13	TGCGCCAGCAGCTTGGGGACAGCTCGGGAGCAGTACTTC	CASSLGTAREQYF
few	TRBJ1-5	TRBD1	TRBV7-8	18	TGTGCCAGCAGCCCACAAAGGGGGACAGGGGGAGTCGATCAGCCCCAGCATTTT	CASSPQRGTGGVDQPQHF
NA	TRBJ2-5	NA	TRBV7-9	15	TGTGCCAGCACCCCAGGGGGGACATTCCAAGAGACCCAGTACTTC	CASTPGGTFQETQYF
few	TRBJ2-3	NA	TRBV4-1	15	TGCGCCAGCAGCCAAGGGGGGCTGTGGGCAGATACGCAGTATTTT	CASSQGGLWADTQYF
few	TRBJ2-7	TRBD1	TRBV19	13	TGTGCCAGTAGTATGACAGGGCAGCTCGAGCAGTACTTC	CASSMTGQLEQYF
NA	TRBJ1-1	TRBD1	TRBV5-1	18	TGCGCCAGCAGCTTGGGATTCGGGACAGGGGGGCTGAACACTGAAGCTTTCTTT	CASSLGFGTGGLNTEAFF
NA	TRBJ2-2	TRBD1	TRBV10-3	15	TGTGCCATCAACCGACCCGGGACAGGGACCGGGGAGCTGTTTTTT	CAINRPGTGTGELFF
NA	TRBJ1-1	NA	TRBV6-5	12	TGTGCCAGCAGTTACATCGGGGGTGAAGCTTTCTTT	CASSYIGGEAFF
NA	TRBJ2-3	NA	TRBV29-1	12	TGCAGCGTTGAAGATCTCGGTTATACGCAGTATTTT	CSVEDLGYTQYF
NA	TRBJ2-2	TRBD2	TRBV7-2	16	TGTGCCAGCAGCATTTCGGGGGGGCCGGGCACCGGGGAGCTGTTTTTT	CASSISGGPGTGELFF
NA	TRBJ1-6	NA	TRBV11-3	14	TGTGCCAGCAGCTTACCAGGATATAATTCACCCCTCCACTTT	CASSLPGYNSPLHF